Below, 21 T cell receptor beta chains from the same sample are listed, as sequenced in a study of graft-versus-host responses after intestinal transplantation. Method: immunoSEQ multiplex PCR; TCRdb's copy keeps in-frame clones and lacks some. The top ten clones hold more than 0.4% of a sample with tens of thousands of clones, roughly 94% of them seen once. This specimen consisted of PBMCs, obtained 156 days after intestinal transplant. The receptor set was obtained from a human patient who received an intestinal transplant, so some T cells may come from the graft donor.

The J gene is TRBJ2-1, the V gene TRBV7-9, with TRBD2 matching over 16 bases. The CDR3 contains 15 residues. The junction had 2 bases not matched to a gene; V was cut back by 5 bases and J by 7 bases. Germline assignment: CDR1 SEHNR and CDR2 FQNEAQ (reference sequence). CDR3 DNA sequence: TGTGCCAGCAGCCTGGGACTAGCGGGAGGGAATGAGCAGTTCTTC. The encoded protein is CASSLGLAGGNEQFF.

The CDR3 loop is CAIRETESYEQYF. CDR3 bases: TGTGCCATCAGGGAGACAGAATCCTACGAGCAGTACTTC. The rearrangement uses TRBV10-3 and TRBJ2-7, with D possibly TRBD1 on 5 matching bases. In germline, CDR1 is ENHRY, CDR2 SYGVKD. The CDR3 is 13 residues long. Trimming removed 6 bases at V and 1 base at J, with 10 bases between.

The chain combines TRBV5-1 with TRBJ2-5, with D possibly TRBD2 on 6 matching bases. The CDR3 is made up of 16 amino acids. Germline CDR1 and CDR2: SGHRS and YFSETQ. Deletions cut 2 bases from V and 5 bases from J, with 19 bases between. The CDR3 sequence is CASSFERALTGETQYF. CDR3 in DNA: TGCGCCAGCAGCTTTGAGCGGGCGTTAACGGGGGAGACCCAGTACTTC. Drawing the rest from reference TRBV5-1 and TRBJ2-5, the complete variable domain is KAGVTQTPRYLIKTRGQQVTLSCSPISGHRSVSWYQQTPGQGLQFLFEYFSETQRNKGNFPGRFSGRQFSNSRSEMNVSTLELGDSALYLCASSFERALTGETQYFGPGTRLLVL.

The chain carries TRBV29-1 and TRBJ2-7, with D unclear. CDR3 length: 11 residues. The V and J ends lost 2 bases and 7 bases respectively, with 9 bases between them. From germline, CDR1 is SQVTM and CDR2 ANQGSEA. The CDR3 here is CSVENAWEQYF. CDR3 in DNA: TGCAGCGTTGAAAACGCCTGGGAGCAGTACTTC.

This chain joins TRBV10-1 and TRBJ1-3, with D maybe TRBD1 (5 bases). Germline V gives CDR1 WNHNN, CDR2 SYGVQD (reference sequence). V was trimmed by 7 bases and J by 0 bases, leaving 13 bases between them. The CDR3 totals 15 residues. The DNA for the CDR3 is TGCGCCAGCATAAGACAGCGACCCTCTGGAAACACCATATATTTT. This codes for CASIRQRPSGNTIYF.

The chain combines TRBV2 with TRBJ2-7; D unclear. V lost 6 bases and J 7 bases, leaving 13 bases between the germline ends. The CDR3 has 12 residues. CDR1 and CDR2 (germline): SNHLY, FYNNEI. CDR3 sequence reads: CASSATLWEQYF. For the CDR3, the DNA is TGTGCCAGCAGCGCTACACTATGGGAGCAGTACTTC.

The V gene is TRBV11-2, the J gene TRBJ2-1; a weak D match, TRBD1 (5 bases). CDR1 is SGHAT and CDR2 is FQNNGV in the germline V gene. This CDR3 comprises 15 residues. Trimming took off 2 bases at V and 5 bases at J, with 13 bases between the two ends. For the CDR3, the DNA is TGTGCCAGCAGCTTAATTTTCGGCAGGGACAATGAGCAGTTCTTC. As protein: CASSLIFGRDNEQFF.

This chain joins TRBV7-8 and TRBJ1-2, with unresolved D. Per the germline V gene, CDR1 is SGHVS and CDR2 is FQNEAQ. V lost 2 bases and J 0 bases, leaving 4 bases between the germline ends. The CDR3 is 13 amino acids. CDR3 protein: CASSLSTNYGYTF. As DNA, the CDR3 is TGTGCCAGCAGCTTAAGTACTAACTATGGCTACACCTTC.

This chain links TRBV11-3 with TRBJ2-3, with 8 bases lining up with TRBD1. Germline values: CDR1 SGHNT, CDR2 YENEEA. V gave up 2 bases and J gave up 4 bases; unmatched junction bases: 14. This CDR3 has 18 residues. CDR3: CASSLTSGTGLDADTQYF. DNA for the CDR3: TGTGCCAGCAGCTTAACCTCTGGGACAGGACTGGACGCAGATACGCAGTATTTT.

The chain joins TRBV6-5 to TRBJ2-1; 9 bases match TRBD2. Germline CDR1 and CDR2: MNHEY and SVGAGI. CDR3 length: 13 residues. V lost 5 bases to trimming and J lost 10 bases; unmatched junction nucleotides: 6. CDR3: CASSKGLAWEQFF. CDR3 nucleotides: TGTGCCAGCAGTAAGGGACTAGCCTGGGAGCAGTTCTTC.

J is TRBJ2-3 and V is TRBV6-1; TRBD2 matches at 8 bases. The CDR3 length is 15 residues. V lost 6 bases to trimming and J lost 6 bases; unmatched junction nucleotides: 11. Germline assignment: CDR1 MNHNS and CDR2 SASEGT. The CDR3 bases are TGTGCCAGCAGCGACGGGGGGGCCGGGGCGGATACGCAGTATTTT. Translating gives CASSDGGAGADTQYF.

The chain combines TRBV10-1 with TRBJ1-4; tentative D call: TRBD1 (6 bases). The V gene lost 0 bases and the J gene lost 0 bases, with 17 bases spanning the gap. CDR1 WNHNN and CDR2 SYGVQD come from the germline V gene (reference sequence). The CDR3 is 19 amino acids. CDR3 DNA sequence: TGCGCCAGCAGTGAGTCGTTTGGAGGGGGATTTGCAACTAATGAAAAACTGTTTTTT. It translates to CASSESFGGGFATNEKLFF.

This chain joins TRBV6-1 and TRBJ2-7, with D perhaps matching TRBD2 (6 bases). CDR3 length: 13 amino acids. Germline V CDR1 and CDR2: MNHNS, SASEGT. V was shortened by 10 bases and J by 5 bases, with 18 bases between the two germline ends. The CDR3 sequence: CATKEGEVNEQYF. In nucleotides, the CDR3 is TGTGCCACCAAGGAGGGAGAGGTAAACGAGCAGTACTTC.

In its sample, this clone was seen once. The CDR3 coding sequence is TGTGCCAGTAGTCCGGGACAGGGGAACACTGAAGCTTTCTTT. Its translation: CASSPGQGNTEAFF. The chain combines TRBV19 with TRBJ1-1; 9 bases agree with TRBD1. This CDR3 is 14 amino acids long. V gave up 5 bases and J gave up 1 base; unmatched junction bases: 2. CDR1 and CDR2 from the germline V gene are LNHDA and SQIVND (reference sequence).

The rearrangement joins TRBV6-1 to TRBJ2-1, with TRBD2 matching 12 bases. From germline, CDR1 is MNHNS and CDR2 SASEGT. The CDR3 runs to 19 residues. Trimming at V came to 3 bases and at J to 4 bases, leaving 13 bases not matched to a gene. The DNA of the CDR3 is TGTGCCAGCAGTGACCGACCCGGACTAGCGGGATTATCATACAATGAGCAGTTCTTC. It specifies CASSDRPGLAGLSYNEQFF.

The rearrangement joins TRBV21-1 to TRBJ1-1; the table's D call, TRBD1, has no DNA check behind it. TRBV21-1 is shown as a pseudogene. The CDR3 extends over 14 amino acids. CDR3 sequence: CASSTQGQDIEAFF. In DNA form, the CDR3 reads TGTGCCAGCAGCACCCAAGGACAGGACATCGAAGCTTTCTTT.

The chain uses TRBV7-2 and TRBJ2-4, with D perhaps assigned TRBD1 or TRBD2 (5 bases each). CDR1 and CDR2 (germline): SGHTA, FQGNSA. Trimming removed 5 bases at V and 0 bases at J, with 17 bases between. The CDR3 is made up of 17 amino acids. The DNA of the CDR3 is TGTGCCAGCAGCCACGGACGGGGCAGTTTAGCCAAAAACATTCAGTACTTC. Protein: CASSHGRGSLAKNIQYF.

The J gene is TRBJ2-2, the V gene TRBV19; D call uncertain. This CDR3 has 13 amino acids. Per germline, CDR1 LNHDA and CDR2 SQIVND (reference sequence). The V and J ends lost 3 bases and 6 bases respectively, with 8 bases between them. CDR3 sequence (DNA): TGTGCCAGTAGTATTTTAGTGTCCGGGGAGCTGTTTTTT. It is translated as CASSILVSGELFF.

The V call is TRBV4-1, the J call TRBJ1-6; the match to TRBD1 covers 7 bases. This CDR3 has 18 amino acids. Germline CDR1 and CDR2: MGHRA and YSYEKL. V gave up 4 bases and J gave up 8 bases; unmatched junction bases: 17. The CDR3 loop is CASSPPDPYRQGDSPLHF. CDR3 DNA: TGCGCCAGCAGCCCACCCGATCCATACAGACAGGGAGATTCACCCCTCCACTTT.

This clone is a singleton in its sample. Its ends do not fully match the called genes, so a read error is possible. The chain recombines TRBV7-8 with TRBJ2-1; D perhaps matches TRBD1 (6 bases). Germline assignment: CDR1 SGHVS and CDR2 FQNEAQ. The CDR3 has 14 residues. CDR3 coding DNA: TGTGCCAGCCAACGAGGGGGATTTCTGAATGAGCGGTTCTTC. This gives the protein CASQRGGFLNERFF.

The rearrangement links TRBV27 to TRBJ2-5, with a tentative D call TRBD2 (6 bases). V lost 4 bases and J lost 4, with 19 bases in between. Germline CDR1 and CDR2: MNHEY and SMNVEV (reference sequence). The CDR3 totals 16 residues. The CDR3 is CASSSPLGGGGETQYF. The DNA for the CDR3 is TGTGCCAGCAGTTCCCCTCTGGGTGGGGGAGGAGAGACCCAGTACTTC.